Listed here are 20 T cell receptor beta chains from one sample, sequenced in a study of T cells in Graves' hyperthyroidism and ophthalmopathy. The CDR3 regions of TCR beta were amplified from RNA transcripts. Carried out on the TCR CDR3, a first-round RT-PCR used the HTBI primer set. TCRdb processed the multiplex PCR reads anew with MiXCR; each CDR3 protein has one entry. In the table there are more than 300,000 distinct CDR3 sequences, roughly 18% of which are singletons. The source material was blood. The receptors shown here come from a young man with Graves' ophthalmopathy.

The rearrangement joins TRBV5-5 to TRBJ1-2; D remains ambiguous. Per germline, CDR1 SGHKS and CDR2 YYEKEE (reference sequence). Trimming left V 0 bases short and J 6 bases short, with 18 bases between. CDR3 length: 16 amino acids. The CDR3 sequence is CASSLGKPGFGDGYTF. For the CDR3, the DNA is TGTGCCAGCAGCTTGGGAAAGCCTGGGTTTGGGGATGGCTACACCTTC.

About this clonotype itself: This clone may be a read error of a much larger clone one base away. The chain is built from TRBV6-1 and TRBJ1-1; D perhaps matches TRBD1 (6 bases). The V end lost 10 bases, the J end lost 6 bases, and 21 bases lay between the germline ends. CDR1 MNHNS and CDR2 SASEGT come from the germline V gene. The CDR3 contains 14 residues. The CDR3 DNA sequence: TGTGCCACCGCCTACAGGGAGAACCATCCTGAAGCTTTCTTT. It encodes CATAYRENHPEAFF.

This clonotype was counted once. One base away lies a much larger clone, so this may be a sequencing read error. The gene calls are TRBV3-1 and TRBJ2-7; D might be TRBD1 (6 bases). Germline CDR1 reads LGHDT; CDR2 reads YNNKEL (reference sequence). This CDR3 comprises 15 residues. The chain's CDR3 is CAGSQAPGHPLRQYF. The CDR3 coding sequence is TGTGCCGGCAGCCAAGCACCGGGACACCCTTTAAGGCAGTACTTC.

The chain carries TRBV28 and TRBJ2-7; 12 nucleotides line up with TRBD2. This CDR3 has 17 residues. V lost 4 bases and J lost 3; bases outside the gene matches: 10. Germline loops: CDR1 MDHEN, CDR2 SYDVKM. CDR3 sequence reads: CASSSPQGLAGNYEQYF. CDR3 DNA sequence: TGTGCCAGCAGTTCTCCCCAAGGACTAGCGGGGAACTACGAGCAGTACTTC.

This chain uses TRBV25-1 with TRBJ2-1; 8 bases line up with TRBD1. From germline, CDR1 is MGHDK and CDR2 SYGVNS. V lost 4 bases to trimming and J lost 9 bases; unmatched junction nucleotides: 8. The CDR3 spans 14 residues. The CDR3 nucleotides read TGTGCCAGCAGTGCGCCGACAGGGGCCGGTGAGCAGTTCTTC. It encodes CASSAPTGAGEQFF.

This clonotype was recorded many times. The chain combines TRBV7-2 with TRBJ2-1, with D perhaps TRBD2 (6 bases). The V and J ends lost 3 bases and 0 bases respectively, with 12 bases between them. Germline V lookup: CDR1 SGHTA, CDR2 FQGNSA. This CDR3 has 16 amino acids. The CDR3 here is CASSLQASASYNEQFF. The CDR3 DNA reads as TGTGCCAGCAGCTTGCAAGCTAGCGCCTCCTACAATGAGCAGTTCTTC.

This clonotype appeared many times. The rearrangement links TRBV7-3 to TRBJ1-2; 10 bases match TRBD1. V trimming: 5 bases; J trimming: 8 bases; junction bases outside the gene matches: 5. CDR3 length: 13 amino acids. Germline CDR1 SGHTA, CDR2 FQGTGA. In nucleotides, the CDR3 is TGTGCCAGCAGCCCAGGGACAGGGGAAGGCTACACCTTC. Residues: CASSPGTGEGYTF.

This clonotype was seen at least ten times. This chain uses TRBV6-1 with TRBJ2-7; possibly TRBD2 for D (6 bases). Germline CDR1 MNHNS, CDR2 SASEGT. The CDR3 covers 13 residues. The CDR3 region has the DNA TGTGCTAGTGGTTTGGCGGGGTCCTACGAGCAGTACTTC. The encoded protein is CASGLAGSYEQYF.

There are many counts of this clonotype. The chain has TRBV12-3 or TRBV12-4 and TRBJ2-7, with TRBD1 matching 7 bases. CDR3 length: 15 amino acids. V lost 6 bases to trimming and J lost 2 bases; unmatched junction nucleotides: 10. The CDR3 protein is CASRGQDTATYEQYF. DNA for the CDR3: TGTGCCAGCAGAGGACAGGACACGGCTACCTACGAGCAGTACTTC.

The chain has TRBV11-3 and TRBJ2-5, with TRBD2 matching over 12 bases. This CDR3 region has 17 residues. Per the germline V gene, CDR1 is SGHNT and CDR2 is YENEEA. J was trimmed by 5 bases and V by 5 bases; bases with no gene match: 12. CDR3 in DNA: TGTGCCAGCAGCCAAGAATCAGGACTAGCGGGGACCGAGACCCAGTACTTC. This sequence encodes CASSQESGLAGTETQYF.

Many counts were recorded for this clonotype. The chain has TRBV2 and TRBJ1-6; TRBD1 aligns across 11 bases. Trimming at V came to 3 bases and at J to 10 bases, leaving 5 bases not matched to a gene. Germline values: CDR1 SNHLY, CDR2 FYNNEI. This CDR3 region has 15 residues. Here the CDR3 reads CASSDGQGAGSPLHF. The CDR3 DNA reads TGTGCCAGCAGTGATGGACAGGGGGCAGGATCACCCCTCCACTTT.

This clonotype has a single count. J is TRBJ2-1 and V is TRBV12-3 or TRBV12-4; D may correspond to TRBD1 or TRBD2 (6 bases each). There are 16 residues in the CDR3. V was shortened by 5 bases and J by 9 bases, with 23 bases between the two germline ends. CDR3 bases: TGTGCCAGCAGTGAAGTAGGGGGGTCGGGGTTCTTTGAGCAGTTCTTC. Encoded protein: CASSEVGGSGFFEQFF.

This clonotype appeared once. Since a much larger clone is just one base distant, this may be a read error. V is TRBV10-3 and J is TRBJ2-3; 9 bases align to TRBD2. The CDR3 is made up of 15 amino acids. Germline-derived CDR1 and CDR2 are ENHRY and SYGVKD. In nucleotides, the CDR3 is TGTGCCACCAAAGCAGCGGGGACTAGCACATATACGCAGTATTTT. This codes for CATKAAGTSTYTQYF.

This clonotype has more than one count but fewer than ten. The V call is TRBV10-3, the J call TRBJ1-1; 9 bases fit TRBD1. This CDR3 is built from 14 residues. The V segment lost 4 bases and the J segment 2 bases; nucleotides outside the gene matches: 2. Germline V gene data show CDR1 as ENHRY and CDR2 as SYGVKD. This CDR3 reads CAISGDRDNTEAFF. The CDR3 DNA reads as TGTGCCATCAGTGGGGACAGGGATAACACTGAAGCTTTCTTT.

At least ten counts were recorded for this clonotype. This chain connects TRBV28 to TRBJ2-5, with 7 bases that match TRBD2. In germline, CDR1 is MDHEN, CDR2 SYDVKM. The V segment lost 2 bases and the J segment 6 bases; nucleotides outside the gene matches: 12. This CDR3 spans 16 amino acids. The CDR3 nucleotides are TGTGCCAGCAGTTTAGGGGGAGGGACCCCCGAGAAGACCCAGTACTTC. Amino acid sequence: CASSLGGGTPEKTQYF.

The chain's CDR3 is CASSMAGGFGNTIYF. CDR3 DNA: TGCGCCAGCAGCATGGCAGGGGGGTTCGGAAACACCATATATTTT. The chain has TRBV5-1 and TRBJ1-3; 7 bases are a match to TRBD1. The V gene's germline CDR1 is SGHRS and CDR2 YFSETQ. This CDR3 has 15 residues. The V segment lost 4 bases and the J segment 4 bases; nucleotides outside the gene matches: 8. Supplemented by reference TRBV5-1 and TRBJ1-3, the full variable domain reads KAGVTQTPRYLIKTRGQQVTLSCSPISGHRSVSWYQQTPGQGLQFLFEYFSETQRNKGNFPGRFSGRQFSNSRSEMNVSTLELGDSALYLCASSMAGGFGNTIYFGEGSWLTVV.

This clonotype was seen ten or more times. The rearrangement links TRBV12-3 or TRBV12-4 to TRBJ2-7, with D tentatively TRBD2 (6 bases). This CDR3 spans 14 amino acids. V lost 6 bases, J lost 3 bases, and 15 bases lay in between. Here the CDR3 DNA reads TGTGCCAGCAGGGGTCGCCAGGGAGGCTACGAGCAGTACTTC. This gives the protein CASRGRQGGYEQYF.

This chain links TRBV5-5 with TRBJ1-2; D is perhaps TRBD1 (5 bases). Germline lookup yields CDR1 SGHKS and CDR2 YYEKEE (reference sequence). Trimming pared 0 bases from V and 3 bases from J, leaving 15 bases between. The CDR3 runs 16 residues. The DNA for the CDR3 is TGTGCCAGCAGCTTGGGGGGTGTTGGGGCGGACTATGGCTACACCTTC. This codes for CASSLGGVGADYGYTF.

This clonotype was found many times. V gene TRBV12-3 or TRBV12-4 combines with J gene TRBJ1-2; 11 bases are shared with TRBD1. The CDR3 runs 14 residues. The ends lost 6 bases at V and 8 bases at J; junction bases unmatched: 8. This chain's CDR3 is CASRSGQGEEGYTF. The CDR3 nucleotides are TGTGCCAGCAGATCGGGACAGGGGGAAGAAGGCTACACCTTC.

This clonotype was counted ten times or more. This chain joins TRBV20-1 and TRBJ2-7; 9 bases align to TRBD1. Germline loops: CDR1 DFQATT, CDR2 SNEGSKA (reference sequence). V lost 0 bases, J lost 6 bases, and 9 bases stayed unmatched. The CDR3 runs to 15 residues. The CDR3 sequence is CSARDGGQGKGEQYF. The CDR3 bases are TGCAGTGCTAGAGATGGAGGACAGGGGAAGGGCGAGCAGTACTTC.